This TCR beta chain was found in a study of blood T cell repertoires in COVID-19. Recruited during active infection, patients (from Seattle) were subsequently followed longitudinally. The germline gives CDR1 GTSNPN, CDR2 SVGIG (reference sequence). The CDR3 totals 17 residues. Unmatched junction bases numbered 10, after V lost 0 bases and J lost 1 base. In the authors' methods: Reference gene primer amplification in the assay estimated nucleated cell counts. The repertoire was sequenced with immunoSEQ multiplex PCR; TCRdb's copy has only in-frame clones and lacks some. D and trimming come from the DNA, and the V and J calls and clone size come from that table. Among 200,000 to 250,000 clones listed, 83% were seen once.

The origin of this receptor is a woman aged 25-40 years with COVID-19, enrolled during active disease. This chain links TRBV30 with TRBJ2-3, with 7 nucleotides matching TRBD1. The source material was peripheral blood. The CDR3 DNA sequence: TGTGCCTGGAGTGTTGGTAGCCAGGGGGTGGGCACAGATACGCAGTATTTT. Protein: CAWSVGSQGVGTDTQYF.